What follows are 9 T cell receptor beta chains derived from one specimen sequenced in a study of T cell changes during pregnancy in multiple sclerosis. The table came from immunoSEQ multiplex PCR; TCRdb's copy has only in-frame clones and leaves some out. The table shows 15,000 to 17,000 clones, with roughly 84% occurring only once. Sample: CD8+ T cells from peripheral blood mononuclear cells, taken after pregnancy. These receptors came from a female donor in good health, enrolled as a control in a pregnancy study.

V is TRBV11-2 and J is TRBJ2-1; 8 bases fit TRBD2. The ends lost 3 bases at V and 7 bases at J; junction bases unmatched: 8. The CDR3 has 15 amino acids. The V gene's germline CDR1 is SGHAT and CDR2 FQNNGV. The CDR3 protein is CASSLPSGRSNEQFF. The CDR3 DNA reads as TGTGCCAGCAGCTTGCCCAGCGGGAGATCAAATGAGCAGTTCTTC.

This sequence joins TRBV6-6 and TRBJ1-2, with D tentatively TRBD1 (6 bases). Germline values: CDR1 MNHNY, CDR2 SVGAGI (reference sequence). V was clipped by 6 bases and J by 4 bases, with 12 bases between them. The CDR3 extends over 13 amino acids. The DNA of the CDR3 is TGTGCCAGCAGGGCGACAGGTAGCTATGGCTACACCTTC. This sequence encodes CASRATGSYGYTF.

The CDR3 loop is CASSEQADSGNTIYF. CDR3 DNA: TGTGCCAGCAGTGAGCAGGCTGACTCTGGAAACACCATATATTTT. J is TRBJ1-3 and V is TRBV6-4, with D unclear. Per the germline V gene, CDR1 is MRHNA and CDR2 is SNTAGT. This CDR3 is built from 15 residues. Trimming took off 3 bases at V and 0 bases at J, with 9 bases between the two ends.

This clone was recorded a few times. The CDR3 protein is CASSVGRDDTGELFF. The CDR3 DNA is TGTGCCAGCAGTGTTGGCAGGGATGACACCGGGGAGCTGTTTTTT. The chain is built from TRBV6-4 and TRBJ2-2, with D possibly being TRBD1 (5 bases). Trimming removed 4 bases from V and 3 bases from J, with 12 bases in between. The CDR3 runs to 15 residues. Germline V gene sequence: CDR1 MRHNA, CDR2 SNTAGT.

This sequence joins TRBV9 and TRBJ1-2; D ambiguous. The germline V gene has CDR1 SGDLS and CDR2 YYNGEE. Trimming removed 0 bases at V and 14 bases at J, with 14 bases between. This CDR3 is built from 12 residues. CDR3 bases: TGTGCCAGCAGCGTAGCTTCAGGTCCCGGAACCTTC. It translates to CASSVASGPGTF. Full variable domain (rest looked up from reference TRBV9 and TRBJ1-2): DSGVTQTPKHLITATGQRVTLRCSPRSGDLSVYWYQQSLDQGLQFLIQYYNGEERAKGNILERFSAQQFPDLHSELNLSSLELGDSALYFCASSVASGPGTFGSGTRLTVV.

CDR3 sequence reads: CASSARLSYEQYF. The CDR3 nucleotides read TGCGCCAGCAGTGCCCGACTTTCCTACGAGCAGTACTTC. The chain is built from TRBV10-1 and TRBJ2-7; no clear D. There are 13 residues in the CDR3. V was trimmed by 4 bases and J by 1 base, leaving 8 bases between them. Germline CDR1 and CDR2: WNHNN and SYGVQD (reference sequence).

This chain joins TRBV6-4 and TRBJ2-1; 11 nucleotides line up with TRBD1. The germline V gene encodes CDR1 MRHNA and CDR2 SNTAGT. V lost 7 bases, J lost 9 bases, and 5 bases stayed unmatched. This CDR3 comprises 13 residues. The DNA of the CDR3 is TGTGCCAGCACCCGGACAGGGGGCTGTGAGCAGTTCTTC. It translates to CASTRTGGCEQFF.

The chain couples TRBV6-6 to TRBJ2-5; weak D call: TRBD2 (5 bases). With 6 bases removed from V and 5 bases from J, the gap between germline ends came to 16 bases. Germline V lookup: CDR1 MNHNY, CDR2 SVGAGI (reference sequence). The CDR3 is 14 residues long. Here the CDR3 DNA reads TGTGCCAGCAGAACCGAGGGTGTTAGGGAGACCCAGTACTTC. Translated, it gives CASRTEGVRETQYF.

The chain couples TRBV19 to TRBJ1-3; TRBD1 might be the D (5 bases). The CDR3 has 20 residues. The germline gives CDR1 LNHDA, CDR2 SQIVND (reference sequence). V lost 7 bases and J lost 0, with 28 bases in between. The CDR3 DNA sequence: TGTGCCAGTACCATATCTAGTGCACAGTGGGGCCAATCCTCTGGAAACACCATATATTTT. Residues: CASTISSAQWGQSSGNTIYF.